Following are 27 T cell receptor beta chains from one sample sequenced in a study of PD-L1 blockade in urothelial cancer. Method: immunoSEQ multiplex PCR; TCRdb's copy keeps in-frame clones and lacks some. Here the sample spans roughly 50,000 clones, approximately 80% being singletons. As to time point: peripheral blood 6 weeks after treatment start. Material: PBMCs, obtained around atezolizumab (anti-PD-L1) treatment. The source of these receptors is a man between 65 and 85 years old with urothelial cancer.

This sequence joins TRBV6-1 and TRBJ1-2, with 9 bases lining up with TRBD1. The CDR3 extends over 18 amino acids. Per the germline V gene, CDR1 is MNHNS and CDR2 is SASEGT. V lost 4 bases, J lost 0 bases, and 12 bases stayed unmatched. CDR3 in amino acids: CASSATTGTGPANYGYTF. The CDR3 DNA is TGTGCCAGCAGTGCAACCACCGGGACAGGGCCCGCTAACTATGGCTACACCTTC.

The V and J genes are TRBV6-6 and TRBJ2-3; possibly TRBD1 for D (6 bases). There are 16 residues in the CDR3. CDR1 is MNHNY and CDR2 is SVGAGI in the germline V gene (reference sequence). V was clipped by 4 bases and J by 3 bases, with 17 bases between them. CDR3 protein: CASSSPQGRVTDTQYF. CDR3 nucleotide sequence: TGTGCCAGCAGTTCCCCGCAGGGGCGAGTGACAGATACGCAGTATTTT.

The V call is TRBV29-1, the J call TRBJ1-2; TRBD1 matches at 8 bases. The CDR3 runs to 13 residues. Germline V gene lookup returns CDR1 SQVTM and CDR2 ANQGSEA. V shed 4 bases, J shed 5 bases, and the junction held 6 bases outside the gene matches. The CDR3 is CSVVGQEDYGYTF. CDR3 DNA sequence: TGCAGCGTTGTGGGACAGGAGGATTATGGCTACACCTTC.

The rearrangement uses TRBV4-1 and TRBJ2-7, with a weak D call TRBD2 (5 bases). Looked up from germline, CDR1 is MGHRA and CDR2 is YSYEKL. CDR3 length: 14 residues. Trimming took 1 base from V and 3 from J, leaving 10 bases between them. In DNA form, the CDR3 reads TGCGCCAGCAGCCAAGCCGGGAATAACTACGAGCAGTACTTC. Translated: CASSQAGNNYEQYF.

In this sample, this clone turned up once. The chain links TRBV21-1 to TRBJ2-7; the DNA was not compared with TRBD1, the D call given in the table. TRBV21-1 is noted as a pseudogene. CDR3 size: 16 residues. In DNA, the CDR3 is TGTGCCAGCAGCAAGATTGGACAGGGGCCCTACTACGAGCAGTACTTC. Its translation: CASSKIGQGPYYEQYF.

The chain joins TRBV5-1 to TRBJ2-3; no clear D gene. The CDR3 loop spans 14 amino acids. Deletions cut 4 bases from V and 2 bases from J, with 11 bases between. Per germline, CDR1 SGHRS and CDR2 YFSETQ. CDR3 sequence reads: CASSTPTNTDTQYF. Here the CDR3 DNA reads TGCGCCAGCAGCACCCCGACAAACACAGATACGCAGTATTTT. Looking up the rest from reference TRBV5-1 and TRBJ2-3 gives the full variable domain: KAGVTQTPRYLIKTRGQQVTLSCSPISGHRSVSWYQQTPGQGLQFLFEYFSETQRNKGNFPGRFSGRQFSNSRSEMNVSTLELGDSALYLCASSTPTNTDTQYFGPGTRLTVL.

CDR3: CASSAVTEAFF. Written as DNA, the CDR3 is TGTGCCAGCAGCGCGGTAACTGAAGCTTTCTTT. The chain is built from TRBV11-1 and TRBJ1-1; D uncertain. CDR1 is SGHAT, CDR2 FQDESV, per germline (reference sequence). V was shortened by 5 bases and J by 5 bases, with 6 bases between the two germline ends. The CDR3 has 11 amino acids.

The chain uses TRBV28 and TRBJ2-3; 8 nucleotides match TRBD1. CDR1 and CDR2 (germline): MDHEN, SYDVKM. There are 14 residues in the CDR3. Trimming at V came to 7 bases and at J to 5 bases, leaving 8 bases not matched to a gene. This chain's CDR3 is CASKPGTGGDTQYF. The DNA of the CDR3 is TGTGCCAGCAAACCGGGGACAGGCGGAGATACGCAGTATTTT.

This chain uses TRBV6-6 with TRBJ1-5; D is unclear. Germline CDR1 MNHNY, CDR2 SVGAGI (reference sequence). The CDR3 runs 12 residues. The V and J ends lost 8 bases and 7 bases respectively, with 12 bases between them. CDR3 amino acids: CASCREGQPQHF. The CDR3 DNA sequence: TGTGCCAGCTGTCGGGAGGGCCAGCCCCAGCATTTT.

This chain uses TRBV19 with TRBJ2-4; 11 bases line up with TRBD2. This CDR3 comprises 19 residues. J lost 0 bases, V lost 0 bases, and 7 bases had no gene match. Per germline, CDR1 LNHDA and CDR2 SQIVND (reference sequence). As DNA, the CDR3 is TGTGCCAGTAGTATAGAGACTAGCGGGATGGCGGGAGCCAAAAACATTCAGTACTTC. Its protein product is CASSIETSGMAGAKNIQYF.

V gene TRBV5-1 combines with J gene TRBJ2-2, with 11 bases identical to TRBD2. J lost 2 bases, V lost 7 bases, and 4 bases had no gene match. The CDR3 runs 15 residues. Germline-derived CDR1 and CDR2 are SGHRS and YFSETQ. CDR3 amino acids: CASSGLAGNTGELFF. CDR3 bases: TGCGCCAGCTCCGGACTAGCGGGTAACACCGGGGAGCTGTTTTTT.

The rearrangement links TRBV29-1 to TRBJ1-2; D is undetermined. The CDR3 contains 11 residues. V was trimmed by 4 bases and J by 4 bases, leaving 7 bases between them. The germline gives CDR1 SQVTM, CDR2 ANQGSEA. The CDR3 protein is CSVGLLYGYTF. The CDR3 region has the DNA TGCAGCGTTGGGCTCCTCTATGGCTACACCTTC.

The genes are TRBV2 and TRBJ2-5, with D possibly TRBD1 on 5 matching bases. CDR3 length: 15 residues. V lost 7 bases to trimming and J lost 2 bases, with 17 bases between them. Germline V gene lookup returns CDR1 SNHLY and CDR2 FYNNEI. The CDR3, as DNA: TGTGCCAGCATGAAGGGCAGGGCTTTGCAAGAGACCCAGTACTTC. Residues: CASMKGRALQETQYF.

The chain joins TRBV9 to TRBJ2-6; D is unclear. Germline V gives CDR1 SGDLS, CDR2 YYNGEE. V lost 3 bases and J 0 bases, leaving 10 bases between the germline ends. The CDR3 is 16 residues long. DNA for the CDR3: TGTGCCAGCAGCGGATTTCTAATCTCTGGGGCCAACGTCCTGACTTTC. Protein: CASSGFLISGANVLTF.

In this sample, this clone turned up a few times. This sequence joins TRBV5-1 and TRBJ1-2; a possible D gene is TRBD1 (6 bases). Germline lookup yields CDR1 SGHRS and CDR2 YFSETQ. V lost 2 bases, J lost 2 bases, and 13 bases lay in between. CDR3 length: 15 residues. CDR3 sequence: CASSLGTRQNYGYTF. In DNA, the CDR3 is TGCGCCAGCAGCTTAGGGACACGACAGAACTATGGCTACACCTTC.

This rearrangement joins TRBV6-1 to TRBJ1-4; D call uncertain. Looked up from germline, CDR1 is MNHNS and CDR2 is SASEGT. The CDR3 runs 11 residues. V lost 8 bases to trimming and J lost 3 bases, with 4 bases between them. The CDR3 bases are TGTGCCAGCCGGGCTAATGAAAAACTGTTTTTT. Amino acid sequence: CASRANEKLFF.

The CDR3 reads CASTPGTSGQETQYF. The CDR3 DNA is TGCGCCAGCACCCCTGGGACTAGCGGCCAAGAGACCCAGTACTTC. J is TRBJ2-5 and V is TRBV5-1, with 11 bases identical to TRBD2. CDR3 length: 15 amino acids. Germline V gives CDR1 SGHRS, CDR2 YFSETQ. J gave up 1 base and V 6 bases, and 5 bases lay outside the gene matches. Combining the CDR3 with reference TRBV5-1 and TRBJ2-5 gives the whole variable domain KAGVTQTPRYLIKTRGQQVTLSCSPISGHRSVSWYQQTPGQGLQFLFEYFSETQRNKGNFPGRFSGRQFSNSRSEMNVSTLELGDSALYLCASTPGTSGQETQYFGPGTRLLVL.

CDR3 region: CSAGDRGDYGYTF. The CDR3 nucleotides are TGCAGCGCAGGGGACAGGGGGGACTATGGCTACACCTTC. The V call is TRBV29-1, the J call TRBJ1-2; TRBD1 matches 11 bases. The CDR3 contains 13 residues. V gave up 7 bases and J gave up 3 bases; unmatched junction bases: 4. The germline CDR1 and CDR2 sequences are SQVTM and ANQGSEA.

V usage is TRBV5-1 and J usage is TRBJ2-7; 8 bases match TRBD1. V shed 5 bases, J shed 4 bases, and the junction held 5 bases outside the gene matches. The germline V gene has CDR1 SGHRS and CDR2 YFSETQ. This CDR3 spans 13 amino acids. The DNA for the CDR3 is TGCGCCAGCAGTTTCCAGGGGGCTTACGAGCAGTACTTC. Encoded protein: CASSFQGAYEQYF.

This sequence joins TRBV30 and TRBJ1-1; a weak D match, TRBD1 (6 bases). From germline, CDR1 is GTSNPN and CDR2 SVGIG (reference sequence). The CDR3 runs to 12 residues. The ends were cut back, 0 bases at V and 11 bases at J, with 13 bases in the middle. CDR3 in DNA: TGTGCCTGGAGTGTCCCAGGCCAGGGGGCTTTCTTT. This translates into CAWSVPGQGAFF.

In this sample, this clone turned up once. The V gene is TRBV5-1, the J gene TRBJ2-7; no firm D call. The germline V and J ends were trimmed by 4 bases and 2 bases, with 13 bases remaining between them. This CDR3 has 14 amino acids. Germline CDR1 is SGHRS and CDR2 is YFSETQ. CDR3 protein: CASSLTPVTYEQYF. DNA of the CDR3: TGCGCCAGCAGCCTAACCCCTGTAACCTACGAGCAGTACTTC. Drawing the rest from reference TRBV5-1 and TRBJ2-7, the complete variable domain is KAGVTQTPRYLIKTRGQQVTLSCSPISGHRSVSWYQQTPGQGLQFLFEYFSETQRNKGNFPGRFSGRQFSNSRSEMNVSTLELGDSALYLCASSLTPVTYEQYFGPGTRLTVT.

This chain joins TRBV5-4 and TRBJ2-1; 8 bases match TRBD2. The CDR3 is made up of 15 amino acids. The germline CDR1 and CDR2 sequences are SGHNT and YYREEE (reference sequence). J gave up 7 bases and V 0 bases, and 6 bases lay outside the gene matches. The CDR3 is CASSLDGRAENEQFF. For the CDR3, the DNA is TGTGCCAGCAGCTTGGACGGGAGGGCCGAGAATGAGCAGTTCTTC.

The chain carries TRBV7-2 and TRBJ2-7; 13 bases match TRBD2. The ends lost 4 bases at V and 1 base at J; junction bases unmatched: 13. CDR3 length: 19 residues. The germline gives CDR1 SGHTA, CDR2 FQGNSA. Written as DNA, the CDR3 is TGTGCCAGCAGCTCCTATCTAGGACTAGCGGGAGTTCCGTCCTACGAGCAGTACTTC. Encoded protein: CASSSYLGLAGVPSYEQYF.

The chain is built from TRBV18 and TRBJ2-1, with TRBD2 matching over 8 bases. V trimming: 3 bases; J trimming: 1 base; junction bases outside the gene matches: 2. The germline CDR1 and CDR2 sequences are KGHSH and LQKENI. The CDR3 is made up of 15 amino acids. CDR3 nucleotide sequence: TGTGCCAGCTCACCGGCGGGGGGATCCTACAATGAGCAGTTCTTC. This translates into CASSPAGGSYNEQFF.

In its sample, this clone was seen a few times. CDR3 nucleotide sequence: TGTGCCAGTAGTCCGGGGACAGGGAATCAGCCCCAGCATTTT. Residues: CASSPGTGNQPQHF. The genes are TRBV19 and TRBJ1-5, with 9 bases that match TRBD1. CDR1 and CDR2 from the germline V gene are LNHDA and SQIVND (reference sequence). V dropped 5 bases and J dropped 4; count of bases not matched to a gene: 3. CDR3 length equals 14 residues.

In this sample, this clone turned up a few times. This sequence joins TRBV2 and TRBJ2-3; 14 nucleotides match TRBD2. In germline, CDR1 is SNHLY, CDR2 FYNNEI. The CDR3 loop spans 17 amino acids. The V gene end was trimmed by 6 bases and the J gene end by 3 bases; junction bases not matched to a gene: 8. The CDR3 DNA sequence: TGTGCCAGCAGGAACTATGGACTAGCGGGAGGAACAGATACGCAGTATTTT. Protein: CASRNYGLAGGTDTQYF.

The V and J genes are TRBV5-1 and TRBJ1-4; D not certain. This CDR3 contains 14 residues. The ends were cut back, 5 bases at V and 7 bases at J, with 15 bases in the middle. Germline V gene data show CDR1 as SGHRS and CDR2 as YFSETQ. This chain's CDR3 is CASREGHEGEKLFF. CDR3 in DNA: TGCGCCAGCAGGGAGGGTCATGAGGGTGAAAAACTGTTTTTT. Variable domain in full (rest from reference TRBV5-1 and TRBJ1-4): KAGVTQTPRYLIKTRGQQVTLSCSPISGHRSVSWYQQTPGQGLQFLFEYFSETQRNKGNFPGRFSGRQFSNSRSEMNVSTLELGDSALYLCASREGHEGEKLFFGSGTQLSVL.